The source of this T cell receptor beta chain is a study of T-cell reconstitution after alpha-beta-depleted transplantation in children. Study-wide findings and caveats: In some patients, recipient T cells and intrathymic progenitors surviving conditioning explained high day-60 diversity. Roughly two months post-transplant, alpha-beta T cells reportedly originated from several hundred graft clones that had expanded.

Molecular barcoding with unique molecular identifiers was used for the TCRbeta library. TCRdb processed the PCR reads anew with MiXCR; each CDR3 protein has one entry. Of approximately 800,000 distinct CDR3 sequences listed, less than 20% are singletons. This clonotype was picked up a small number of times. Antigen unknown. The V and J ends lost 0 bases and 5 bases respectively, with 11 bases between them. Germline V gives CDR1 MNHEY, CDR2 SVGEGT. There are 14 residues in the CDR3. The chain uses TRBV6-2 or TRBV6-3 and TRBJ2-7, with D unresolved. The sample consisted of PBMCs, mostly from graft donor cells, taken 360 days after TCRalphabeta/CD19-depleted stem cell transplant. The receptor's source is a male patient under 18 who had a stem cell transplant for acute lymphoblastic leukemia, so the T cells may come from the graft donor. CDR3 sequence reads: CASSYSPSRDEQYF. The CDR3 DNA is TGTGCCAGCAGTTACTCGCCTAGTAGAGACGAGCAGTACTTC.